This TCR beta chain is from a study of T cell repertoires in cytomegalovirus infection. Broader study findings: Clonotype analysis showed dominance of the ex vivo response by HLA-C-restricted CMV-specific TCR beta clonotypes.

The V gene's germline CDR1 is MNHEY and CDR2 SVGAGI. CDR3 size: 14 residues. V was clipped by 6 bases and J by 2 bases, with 13 bases between them. TCRdb reprocessed the reads with MiXCR, giving one entry per CDR3 protein. This sample has some 940,000 distinct CDR3 sequences, with roughly a third found just once. Ten or more counts support this clonotype. The antigen is undetermined. This specimen was cultured CD8+ T cells from PBMCs, taken from culture after CMV antigen stimulation. The rearrangement uses TRBV6-5 and TRBJ2-5; possibly TRBD1 or TRBD2 for D (5 bases each). The sequence derives from a human donor in good health (CMV status not recorded). Some clones in this sample may be carry-over from other donors' samples. Written as DNA, the CDR3 is TGTGCCAGCAGCTTTGGGACGGCTCAAGAGACCCAGTACTTC. It yields the protein CASSFGTAQETQYF.